This T cell receptor (beta chain) was found in a study of shared clonotypes between healthy human individuals. For this clone: Its antigen is unknown.

The authors split each subset's genomic DNA evenly across several immunoSEQ plates. Repertoires were generated with immunoSEQ multiplex PCR, while TCRdb's copy carries only in-frame clones and drops some. This table holds 500,000 to 550,000 clones, approximately 95% found once. Whole-study findings and limits: Across subsets, estimated richness was generally greater for naive than for memory populations.

Looked up from germline, CDR1 is LNHDA and CDR2 is SQIVND (reference sequence). The CDR3 contains 14 residues. The germline V and J ends were trimmed by 5 bases and 3 bases, with 11 bases remaining between them. The V call is TRBV19, the J call TRBJ1-5, with D perhaps TRBD1 (5 bases). The sequence was collected from a woman in her twenties or thirties in good health. The sequencing sample was made of naive CD4+ T cells sorted from blood. Documented subset: CD45RA+ positively selected. CDR3 in amino acids: CASSVGRINQPQHF. CDR3 nucleotide sequence: TGTGCCAGTAGTGTGGGACGGATCAATCAGCCCCAGCATTTT.